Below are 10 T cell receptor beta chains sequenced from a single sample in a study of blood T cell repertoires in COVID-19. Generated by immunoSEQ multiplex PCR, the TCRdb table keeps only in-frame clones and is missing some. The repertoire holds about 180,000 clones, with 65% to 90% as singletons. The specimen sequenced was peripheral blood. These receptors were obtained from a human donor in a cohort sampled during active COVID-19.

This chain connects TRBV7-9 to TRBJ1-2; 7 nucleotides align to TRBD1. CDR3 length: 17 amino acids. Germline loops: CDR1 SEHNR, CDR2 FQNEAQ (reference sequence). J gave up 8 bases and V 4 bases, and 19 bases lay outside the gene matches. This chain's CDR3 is CASSSSGGSWSGYGYTF. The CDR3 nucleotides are TGTGCCAGCAGCTCTTCAGGGGGTAGTTGGTCCGGGTACGGCTACACCTTC.

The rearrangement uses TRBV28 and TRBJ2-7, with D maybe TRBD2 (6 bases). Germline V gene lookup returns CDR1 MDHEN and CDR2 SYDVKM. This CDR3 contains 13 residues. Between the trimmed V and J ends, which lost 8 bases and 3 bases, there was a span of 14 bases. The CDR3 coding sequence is TGTGCCAGCGCCCCGGGACTCCACTACGAGCAGTACTTC. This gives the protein CASAPGLHYEQYF. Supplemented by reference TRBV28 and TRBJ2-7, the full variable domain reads DVKVTQSSRYLVKRTGEKVFLECVQDMDHENMFWYRQDPGLGLRLIYFSYDVKMKEKGDIPEGYSVSREKKERFSLILESASTNQTSMYLCASAPGLHYEQYFGPGTRLTVT.

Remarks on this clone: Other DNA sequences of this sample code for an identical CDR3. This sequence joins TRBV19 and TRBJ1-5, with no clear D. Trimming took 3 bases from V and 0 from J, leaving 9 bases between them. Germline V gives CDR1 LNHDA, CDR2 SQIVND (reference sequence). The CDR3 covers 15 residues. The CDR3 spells CASSIVPYSNQPQHF. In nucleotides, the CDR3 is TGTGCCAGTAGTATCGTCCCCTATAGCAATCAGCCCCAGCATTTT.

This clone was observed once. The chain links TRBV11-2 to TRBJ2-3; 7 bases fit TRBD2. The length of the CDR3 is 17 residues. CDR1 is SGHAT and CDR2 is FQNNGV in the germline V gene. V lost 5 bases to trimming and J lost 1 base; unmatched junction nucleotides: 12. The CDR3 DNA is TGTGCCAGCAGCCCGGGGAGAAAAACTAGCGGCACAGATACGCAGTATTTT. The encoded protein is CASSPGRKTSGTDTQYF.

CDR3 region: CASSLGVYYGYTF. In DNA, the CDR3 is TGTGCCAGCAGCTTAGGAGTTTACTATGGCTACACCTTC. The chain is built from TRBV7-2 and TRBJ1-2; D gene ambiguous. In germline, CDR1 is SGHTA, CDR2 FQGNSA. V was cut by 1 base and J by 3 bases, with 6 bases left in between. The CDR3 consists of 13 residues.

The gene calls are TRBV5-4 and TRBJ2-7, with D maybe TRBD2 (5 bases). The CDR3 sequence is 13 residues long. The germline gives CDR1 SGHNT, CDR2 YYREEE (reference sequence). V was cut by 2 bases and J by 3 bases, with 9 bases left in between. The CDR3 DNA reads TGTGCCAGCAGCTTAATTGAGGGCTACGAGCAGTACTTC. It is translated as CASSLIEGYEQYF.

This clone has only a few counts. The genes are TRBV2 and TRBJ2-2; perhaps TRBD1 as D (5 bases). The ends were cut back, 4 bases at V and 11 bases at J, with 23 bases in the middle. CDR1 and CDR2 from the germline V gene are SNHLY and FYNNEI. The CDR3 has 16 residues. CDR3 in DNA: TGTGCCAGCAGTGGTGGGGCCTTATCTCGCCGCGTCGAGCTGTTTTTT. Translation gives CASSGGALSRRVELFF.

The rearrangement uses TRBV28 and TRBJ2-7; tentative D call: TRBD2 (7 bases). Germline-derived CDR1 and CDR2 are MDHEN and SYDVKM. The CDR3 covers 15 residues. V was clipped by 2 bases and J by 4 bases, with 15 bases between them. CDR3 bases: TGTGCCAGCAGTTTAGCGGCGGGGGCGCGGTACGAGCAGTACTTC. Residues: CASSLAAGARYEQYF.

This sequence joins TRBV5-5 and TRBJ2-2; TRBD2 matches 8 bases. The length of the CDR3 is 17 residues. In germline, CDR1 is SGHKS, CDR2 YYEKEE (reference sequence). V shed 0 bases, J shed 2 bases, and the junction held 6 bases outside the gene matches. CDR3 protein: CASSLVSGAYNTGELFF. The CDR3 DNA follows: TGTGCCAGCAGCTTGGTTAGCGGGGCCTATAACACCGGGGAGCTGTTTTTT.

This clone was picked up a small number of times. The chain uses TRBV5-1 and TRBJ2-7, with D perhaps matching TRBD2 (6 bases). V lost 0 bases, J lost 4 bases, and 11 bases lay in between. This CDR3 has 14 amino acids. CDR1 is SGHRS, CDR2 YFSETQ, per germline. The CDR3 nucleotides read TGCGCCAGCAGCTTGGAGGCGGGAACGTACGAGCAGTACTTC. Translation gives CASSLEAGTYEQYF.